This TCR beta chain was recovered during a study of beta chain features in type 1 diabetes. Study-wide points: Compared with healthy donors, patients appeared to share more similar naive, central memory and regulatory TCRB repertoires. Cells that show high TCR expression could be over-represented by cDNA sequencing. Individuals with type 1 diabetes displayed fewer insertions and more deletions at VDJ junctions. A moderate, significant TCRB CDR3 shortening appeared in type 1 diabetes across four CD4+ subsets.

As regards this clone: What it binds is unknown.

Expressed TCRB transcripts were sequenced because the entire RNA isolate underwent reverse transcription. Only in-frame clones appear in the TCRdb table, and some are missing; sequencing was by immunoSEQ multiplex PCR. The sample yields about 360,000 clones, around 12% seen once. The CDR3 length is 15 residues. Trimming removed 6 bases at V and 4 bases at J, with 18 bases between. The germline V gene has CDR1 SNHLY and CDR2 FYNNEI. The TCR sequence derives from a young man in good health. The V call is TRBV2, the J call TRBJ1-1; D perhaps matches TRBD1 (6 bases). Input material: naive CD4+ T cells from blood. The CDR3: CASRDTQGRGTEAFF. The CDR3 DNA sequence: TGTGCCAGCAGGGACACACAGGGTAGGGGCACTGAAGCTTTCTTT.